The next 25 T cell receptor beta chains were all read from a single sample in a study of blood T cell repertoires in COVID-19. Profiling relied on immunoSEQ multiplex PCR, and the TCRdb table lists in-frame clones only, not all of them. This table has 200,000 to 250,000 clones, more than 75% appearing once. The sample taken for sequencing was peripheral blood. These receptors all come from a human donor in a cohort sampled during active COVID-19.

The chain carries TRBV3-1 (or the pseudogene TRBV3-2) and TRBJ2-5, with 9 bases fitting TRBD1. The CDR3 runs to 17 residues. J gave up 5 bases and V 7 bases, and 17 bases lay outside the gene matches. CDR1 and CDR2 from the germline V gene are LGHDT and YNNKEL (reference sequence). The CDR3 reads CASTPQAGQGQRETQYF. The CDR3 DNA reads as TGTGCCAGCACACCCCAGGCGGGACAGGGTCAAAGGGAGACCCAGTACTTC.

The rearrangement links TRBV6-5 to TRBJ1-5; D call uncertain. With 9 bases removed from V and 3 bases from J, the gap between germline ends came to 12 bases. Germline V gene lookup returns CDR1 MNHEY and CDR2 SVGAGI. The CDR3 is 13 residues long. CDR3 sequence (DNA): TGTGCCAGTAACCAGGCGTTCAATCAGCCCCAGCATTTT. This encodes CASNQAFNQPQHF.

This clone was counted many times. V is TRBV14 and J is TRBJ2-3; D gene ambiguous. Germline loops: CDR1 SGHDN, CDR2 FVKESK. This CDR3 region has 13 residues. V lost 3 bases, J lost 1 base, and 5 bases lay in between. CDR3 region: CASSHLGTDTQYF. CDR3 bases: TGTGCCAGCAGCCACCTTGGCACAGATACGCAGTATTTT.

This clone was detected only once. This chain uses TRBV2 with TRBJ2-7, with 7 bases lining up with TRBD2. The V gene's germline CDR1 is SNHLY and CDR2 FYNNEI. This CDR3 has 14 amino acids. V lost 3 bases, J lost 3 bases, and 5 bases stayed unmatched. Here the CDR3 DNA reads TGTGCCAGCAGTGACAGCGGGATAGTCTACGAGCAGTACTTC. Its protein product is CASSDSGIVYEQYF.

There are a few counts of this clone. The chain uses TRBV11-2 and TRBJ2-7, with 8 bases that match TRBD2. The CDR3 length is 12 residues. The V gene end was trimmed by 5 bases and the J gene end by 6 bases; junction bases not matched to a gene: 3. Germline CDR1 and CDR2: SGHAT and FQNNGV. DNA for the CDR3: TGTGCCAGCAGCCCCGGGGGGGCCGAGCAGTACTTC. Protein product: CASSPGGAEQYF.

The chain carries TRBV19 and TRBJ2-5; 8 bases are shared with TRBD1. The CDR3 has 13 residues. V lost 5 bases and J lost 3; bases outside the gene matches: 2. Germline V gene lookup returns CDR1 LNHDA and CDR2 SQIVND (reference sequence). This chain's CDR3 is CASSPDREETQYF. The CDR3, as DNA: TGTGCCAGTAGTCCGGACAGGGAAGAGACCCAGTACTTC.

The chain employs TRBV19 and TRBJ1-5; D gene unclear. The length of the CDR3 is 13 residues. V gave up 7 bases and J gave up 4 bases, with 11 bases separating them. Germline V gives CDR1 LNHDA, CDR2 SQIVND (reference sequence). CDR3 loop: CASMRTVNQPQHF. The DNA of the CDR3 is TGTGCCAGTATGAGAACAGTTAATCAGCCCCAGCATTTT.

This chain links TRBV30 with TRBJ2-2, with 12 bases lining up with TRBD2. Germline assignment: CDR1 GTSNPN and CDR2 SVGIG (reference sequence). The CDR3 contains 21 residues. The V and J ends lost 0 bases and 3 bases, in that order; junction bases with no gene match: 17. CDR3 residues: CAWSVGLASGRASPYTGELFF. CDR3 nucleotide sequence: TGTGCCTGGAGTGTAGGTCTGGCTAGCGGGAGGGCCAGTCCCTACACCGGGGAGCTGTTTTTT.

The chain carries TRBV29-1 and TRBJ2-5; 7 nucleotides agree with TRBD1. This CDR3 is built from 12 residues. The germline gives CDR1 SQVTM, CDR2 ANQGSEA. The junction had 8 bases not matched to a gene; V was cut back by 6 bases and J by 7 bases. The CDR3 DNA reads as TGCAGCGTCAGACAGGGTGAGGGGACCCAGTACTTC. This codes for CSVRQGEGTQYF.

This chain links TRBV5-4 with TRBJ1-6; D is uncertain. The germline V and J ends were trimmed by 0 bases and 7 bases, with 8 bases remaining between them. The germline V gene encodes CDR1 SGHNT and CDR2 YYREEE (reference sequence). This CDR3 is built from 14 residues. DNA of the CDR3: TGTGCCAGCAGCTTGGACAGCGGGAATTCACCCCTCCACTTT. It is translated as CASSLDSGNSPLHF.

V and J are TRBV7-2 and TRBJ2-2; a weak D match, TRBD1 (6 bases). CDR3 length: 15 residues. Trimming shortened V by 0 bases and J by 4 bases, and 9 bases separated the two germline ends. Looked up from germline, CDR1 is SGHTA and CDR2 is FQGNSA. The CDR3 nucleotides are TGTGCCAGCAGCTTAGCGGGGGCCATCACCGGGGAGCTGTTTTTT. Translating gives CASSLAGAITGELFF.

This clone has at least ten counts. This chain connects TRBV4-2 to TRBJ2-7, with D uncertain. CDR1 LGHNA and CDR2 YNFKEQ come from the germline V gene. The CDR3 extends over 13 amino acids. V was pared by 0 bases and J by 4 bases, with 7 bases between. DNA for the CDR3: TGTGCCAGCAGCCAAGAAACGACTTACGAGCAGTACTTC. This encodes CASSQETTYEQYF.

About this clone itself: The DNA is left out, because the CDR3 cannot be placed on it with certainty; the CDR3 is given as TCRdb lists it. CDR3 protein: CASSPFGSGGRTGELFF. The chain couples TRBV19 to TRBJ2-2; the table's D call, TRBD2, has no DNA check behind it. The CDR3 extends over 17 residues, inclusive of both ends. The germline gives CDR1 LNHDA, CDR2 SQIVND (reference sequence).

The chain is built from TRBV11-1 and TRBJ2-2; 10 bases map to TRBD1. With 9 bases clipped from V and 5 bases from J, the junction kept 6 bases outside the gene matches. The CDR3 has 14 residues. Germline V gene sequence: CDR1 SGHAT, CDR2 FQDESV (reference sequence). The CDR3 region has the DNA TGTGCCAGTCAGGGACAGGGGTTTACCGGGGAGCTGTTTTTT. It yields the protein CASQGQGFTGELFF.

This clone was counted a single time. The CDR3 DNA sequence: TGTGCCAGCAGCCAATACAGGGTTCCTGGCGAGCAGTACTTC. Its translation: CASSQYRVPGEQYF. The rearrangement links TRBV3-1 (or the pseudogene TRBV3-2) to TRBJ2-7; a weak D match, TRBD1 (6 bases). CDR1 and CDR2 from the germline V gene are LGHDT and YNNKEL (reference sequence). V lost 2 bases and J lost 6, with 14 bases in between. CDR3 length equals 14 residues.

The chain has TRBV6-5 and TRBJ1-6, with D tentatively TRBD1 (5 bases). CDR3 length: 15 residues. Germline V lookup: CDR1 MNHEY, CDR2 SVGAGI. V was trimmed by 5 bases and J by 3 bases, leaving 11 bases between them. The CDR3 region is CASSLMDNYNSPLHF. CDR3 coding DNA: TGTGCCAGCAGTCTCATGGACAACTATAATTCACCCCTCCACTTT.

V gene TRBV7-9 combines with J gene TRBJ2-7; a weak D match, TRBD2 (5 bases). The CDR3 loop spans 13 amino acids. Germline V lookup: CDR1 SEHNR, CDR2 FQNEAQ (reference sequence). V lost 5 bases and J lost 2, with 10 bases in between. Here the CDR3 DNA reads TGTGCCAGCAGCCTCGGGAATACCTACGAGCAGTACTTC. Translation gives CASSLGNTYEQYF.

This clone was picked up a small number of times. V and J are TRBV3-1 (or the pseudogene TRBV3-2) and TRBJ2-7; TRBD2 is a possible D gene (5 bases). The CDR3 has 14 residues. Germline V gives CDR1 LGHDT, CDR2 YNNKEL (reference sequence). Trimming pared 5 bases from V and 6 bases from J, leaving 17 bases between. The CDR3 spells CASSAPGGSGEQYF. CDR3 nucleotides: TGTGCCAGCAGCGCCCCAGGCGGGTCGGGCGAGCAGTACTTC.

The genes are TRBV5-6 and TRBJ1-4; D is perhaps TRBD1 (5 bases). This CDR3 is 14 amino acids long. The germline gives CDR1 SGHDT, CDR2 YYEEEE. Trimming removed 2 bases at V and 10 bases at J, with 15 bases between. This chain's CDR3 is CASSFWGVNRKLFF. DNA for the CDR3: TGTGCCAGCAGCTTCTGGGGGGTAAATAGAAAACTGTTTTTT.

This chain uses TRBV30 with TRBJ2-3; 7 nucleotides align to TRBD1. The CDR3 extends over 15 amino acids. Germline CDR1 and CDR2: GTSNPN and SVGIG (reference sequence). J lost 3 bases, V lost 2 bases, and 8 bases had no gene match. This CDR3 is CAWSPGTAVTDTQYF. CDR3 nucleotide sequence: TGTGCCTGGAGTCCCGGGACAGCCGTAACAGATACGCAGTATTTT. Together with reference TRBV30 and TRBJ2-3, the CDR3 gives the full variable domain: SQTIHQWPATLVQPVGSPLSLECTVEGTSNPNLYWYRQAAGRGLQLLFYSVGIGQISSEVPQNLSASRPQDRQFILSSKKLLLSDSGFYLCAWSPGTAVTDTQYFGPGTRLTVL.

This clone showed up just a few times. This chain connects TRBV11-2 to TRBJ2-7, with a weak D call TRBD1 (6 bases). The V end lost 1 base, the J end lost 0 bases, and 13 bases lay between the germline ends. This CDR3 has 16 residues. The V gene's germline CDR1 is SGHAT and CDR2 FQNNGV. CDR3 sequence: CASSLVNQGSSYEQYF. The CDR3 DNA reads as TGTGCCAGCAGCTTAGTTAACCAGGGGAGCTCCTACGAGCAGTACTTC.

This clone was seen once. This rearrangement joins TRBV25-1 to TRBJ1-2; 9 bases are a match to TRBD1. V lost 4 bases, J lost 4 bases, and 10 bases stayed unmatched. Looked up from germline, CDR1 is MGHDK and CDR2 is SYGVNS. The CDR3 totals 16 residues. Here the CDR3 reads CASSGNLGTGSYGYTF. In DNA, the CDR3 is TGTGCCAGCAGTGGTAATCTCGGGACAGGGTCCTATGGCTACACCTTC.

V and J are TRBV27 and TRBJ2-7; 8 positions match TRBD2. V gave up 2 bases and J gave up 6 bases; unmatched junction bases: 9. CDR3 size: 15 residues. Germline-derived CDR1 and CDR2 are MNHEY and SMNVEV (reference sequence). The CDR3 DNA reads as TGTGCCAGCAGTTTAGGAGCGGGAGTTAGGAGCGAGCAGTACTTC. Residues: CASSLGAGVRSEQYF.

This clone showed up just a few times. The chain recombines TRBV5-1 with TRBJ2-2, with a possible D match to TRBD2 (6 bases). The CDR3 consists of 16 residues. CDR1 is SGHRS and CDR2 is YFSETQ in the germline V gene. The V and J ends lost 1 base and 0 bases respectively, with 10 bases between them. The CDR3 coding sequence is TGCGCCAGCAGCTTGAGCCCGGGGGCGAACACCGGGGAGCTGTTTTTT. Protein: CASSLSPGANTGELFF. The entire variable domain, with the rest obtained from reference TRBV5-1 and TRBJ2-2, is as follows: KAGVTQTPRYLIKTRGQQVTLSCSPISGHRSVSWYQQTPGQGLQFLFEYFSETQRNKGNFPGRFSGRQFSNSRSEMNVSTLELGDSALYLCASSLSPGANTGELFFGEGSRLTVL.

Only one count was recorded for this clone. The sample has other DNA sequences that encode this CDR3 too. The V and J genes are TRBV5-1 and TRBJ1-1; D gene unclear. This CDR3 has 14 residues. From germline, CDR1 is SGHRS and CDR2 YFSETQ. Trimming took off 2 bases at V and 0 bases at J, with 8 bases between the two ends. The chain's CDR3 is CASSLGGMNTEAFF. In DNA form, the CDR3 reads TGCGCCAGCAGCTTAGGAGGGATGAACACTGAAGCTTTCTTT.